Listed below are T cell receptor beta chains from one sample, sequenced in a study of CD8 T cells in ankylosing spondylitis. TCRdb reprocessed the 5' RACE reads via MiXCR and lists one record per CDR3 protein. The data show under 850,000 distinct CDR3 sequences, under 20% seen once. Input material: blood, either unsorted or a sorted T cell fraction (not recorded which). These receptors were taken from a male donor with ankylosing spondylitis. Each CDR3 is given with its conserved first and last residue. Fields, in order: D gene, V gene, J gene, clone size, CDR3 protein, CDR3 DNA. D genes are given only for firm matches. Clone size, where shown, is once, few, many, or a class for clones that have expanded.

.	TRBV2	TRBJ2-3	.	CASSEQGRYTDTQYF	TGTGCCAGCAGTGAACAGGGGAGATACACAGATACGCAGTATTTT
.	TRBV5-1	TRBJ1-1	.	CASSLVNDRNTEAFF	TGCGCCAGCAGCTTGGTGAATGACCGTAACACTGAAGCTTTCTTT
TRBD1	TRBV5-1	TRBJ1-6	.	CASSGAGTVVNSPLHF	TGCGCCAGCAGCGGAGCCGGGACAGTCGTCAATTCACCCCTCCACTTT
.	TRBV5-1	TRBJ2-3	.	CASSAGINSGATDTQYF	TGCGCCAGCAGCGCCGGGATCAATTCAGGGGCTACAGATACGCAGTATTTT
TRBD2	TRBV29-1	TRBJ2-1	many	CSVIGLAGINNEQFF	TGCAGCGTTATTGGACTAGCGGGGATTAACAATGAGCAGTTCTTC
.	TRBV4-1	TRBJ1-1	.	CASSQQTLNTEAFF	TGCGCCAGCAGCCAGCAAACTTTGAACACTGAAGCTTTCTTT
TRBD1	TRBV7-7	TRBJ1-4	.	CASSLNRGLNEKLFF	TGTGCCAGCAGCCTTAACAGGGGGCTTAATGAAAAACTGTTTTTT
.	TRBV4-3	TRBJ2-7	few	CASSQEERHEQYF	TGCGCCAGCAGCCAAGAGGAAAGACACGAGCAGTACTTC
.	TRBV6-5	TRBJ1-1	.	CASSYSERGLEAFF	TGTGCCAGCAGTTACTCGGAGCGGGGTTTAGAAGCTTTCTTT
TRBD1	TRBV29-1	TRBJ1-2	many	CSVAGQGPAFGYTF	TGCAGCGTTGCGGGACAGGGTCCCGCTTTTGGCTACACCTTC
.	TRBV3-1	TRBJ1-2	many	CASSQQDGFGGYTF	TGTGCCAGCAGCCAACAAGACGGTTTCGGAGGCTACACCTTC
TRBD1	TRBV12-3/TRBV12-4	TRBJ2-1	few	CASRFRGTGNNEQFF	TGTGCCAGCAGGTTCAGGGGGACAGGGAACAATGAGCAGTTCTTC
.	TRBV4-3	TRBJ2-3	.	CASSQRLVSDTQYF	TGCGCCAGCAGCCAACGACTAGTATCAGATACGCAGTATTTT
.	TRBV5-1	TRBJ2-2	few	CASNEQGSVSYTGELFF	TGCGCCAGCAATGAGCAGGGATCGGTTTCGTACACCGGGGAGCTGTTTTTT
TRBD1	TRBV11-2	TRBJ1-6	.	CASSLAGGQGFSPLHF	TGTGCCAGCAGCTTAGCAGGGGGCCAGGGTTTTTCACCCCTCCACTTT
TRBD1	TRBV5-6	TRBJ2-3	few	CASSLQGARDTQYF	TGTGCCAGCAGCTTGCAGGGGGCGAGAGATACGCAGTATTTT
.	TRBV20-1	TRBJ2-1	.	CSARDAATRLDEQFF	TGCAGTGCTAGAGATGCGGCTACCCGTCTTGATGAGCAGTTCTTC
.	TRBV25-1	TRBJ1-3	.	CPSSAGPFTFSGNTIYF	TGTCCCAGCAGTGCCGGACCGTTTACCTTCTCTGGAAACACCATATATTTT
.	TRBV10-3	TRBJ2-7	few	CAISDMTYSYEQYF	TGTGCCATCAGTGACATGACATACTCCTACGAGCAGTACTTC
.	TRBV2	TRBJ2-3	few	CASSEGGGSTDTQYF	TGTGCCAGCAGTGAAGGTGGCGGGAGCACAGATACGCAGTATTTT
TRBD1	TRBV10-3	TRBJ2-1	.	CAISESGQGLDNEQFF	TGTGCCATCAGTGAGTCAGGACAGGGGTTAGACAATGAGCAGTTCTTC
TRBD1	TRBV7-9	TRBJ2-4	few	CASSLNRGTGNIQYF	TGTGCCAGCAGCTTAAACCGCGGGACAGGGAACATTCAGTACTTC
.	TRBV18	TRBJ1-5	.	CASSPRGDEPQHF	TGTGCCAGCTCCCCGAGGGGGGATGAGCCCCAGCATTTT
.	TRBV10-1	TRBJ2-7	.	CASSPSQVEGAYEQYF	TGCGCCAGCAGTCCAAGCCAGGTTGAGGGGGCCTACGAGCAGTACTTC
.	TRBV20-1	TRBJ2-7	few	CSARDGGGVWYF	TGCAGTGCTAGAGATGGGGGCGGAGTATGGTACTTC
.	TRBV6-5	TRBJ1-4	.	CASSYGVRPENEKLFF	TGTGCCAGCAGTTATGGGGTGAGGCCAGAAAATGAAAAACTGTTTTTT
.	TRBV11-2	TRBJ2-1	few	CASSPDVPSVNEQFF	TGTGCCAGCAGCCCGGACGTACCCTCGGTCAATGAGCAGTTCTTC
.	TRBV29-1	TRBJ2-5	many	CSVVLFQETQYF	TGCAGCGTTGTTCTGTTCCAAGAGACCCAGTACTTC
TRBD2	TRBV28	TRBJ2-5	.	CASSSLATQETQYF	TGTGCCAGCAGCTCACTAGCGACCCAAGAGACCCAGTACTTC
TRBD2	TRBV10-3	TRBJ2-7	many	CAINQRGGDYEQYF	TGTGCCATCAACCAGCGGGGGGGAGACTACGAGCAGTACTTC
TRBD1	TRBV11-1	TRBJ2-2	.	CASSPTTMWDRRTGELFF	TGTGCCAGCAGCCCAACTACTATGTGGGACAGGAGGACCGGGGAGCTGTTTTTT
TRBD1	TRBV4-2	TRBJ2-1	.	CASSQPNAGTGNNEQFF	TGTGCCAGCAGCCAACCAAATGCCGGGACAGGGAACAATGAGCAGTTCTTC
.	TRBV12-3/TRBV12-4	TRBJ2-4	few	CASSLAGPGRAKNIQYF	TGTGCCAGCAGTTTGGCAGGGCCGGGGCGAGCCAAAAACATTCAGTACTTC
.	TRBV21-1	TRBJ1-1	.	CASSNIAGSEAFF	TGTGCCAGCAGCAATATAGCAGGGAGTGAAGCTTTCTTT
.	TRBV24-1	TRBJ2-2	few	CATSDFERNTGELFF	TGTGCCACCAGTGATTTTGAAAGGAACACCGGGGAGCTGTTTTTT
TRBD1	TRBV12-3/TRBV12-4	TRBJ1-2	.	CASSLTGRSGYTF	TGTGCCAGCAGTTTGACAGGGCGAAGTGGCTACACCTTC
TRBD1	TRBV27	TRBJ1-5	few	CASSPGTGGIQPQHF	TGTGCCAGCAGTCCCGGGACAGGGGGAATTCAGCCCCAGCATTTT
TRBD1	TRBV7-3	TRBJ2-1	few	CASSPGTEIANEQFF	TGTGCCAGCAGCCCCGGGACAGAGATTGCCAATGAGCAGTTCTTC
.	TRBV23-1	TRBJ1-5	once	CASSQSLTGHQPQHF	TGCGCCAGCAGTCAATCATTAACAGGGCACCAGCCCCAGCATTTT
.	TRBV5-1	TRBJ2-7	medium-sized	CASSLDSTYEQYF	TGCGCCAGCAGCTTGGACTCAACCTACGAGCAGTACTTC
TRBD2	TRBV4-2	TRBJ2-1	.	CASSQDSTLAGDHNEQFF	TGTGCCAGCAGCCAAGATTCAACCCTAGCGGGGGACCACAATGAGCAGTTCTTC
.	TRBV5-1	TRBJ2-6	.	CASSLGRTPGANVLTF	TGCGCCAGCAGCTTGGGACGAACCCCTGGGGCCAACGTCCTGACTTTC
TRBD2	TRBV4-3	TRBJ2-7	.	CASSQGTSGRAVPNEQYF	TGCGCCAGCAGCCAAGGGACTAGCGGGAGGGCCGTTCCAAACGAGCAGTACTTC
.	TRBV7-9	TRBJ2-1	few	CASTTIGSYNEQFF	TGTGCCAGCACCACTATCGGCTCCTACAATGAGCAGTTCTTC
.	TRBV7-9	TRBJ2-7	.	CASSPWDGVSGQYF	TGTGCCAGCAGCCCCTGGGATGGGGTAAGCGGGCAGTACTTC
.	TRBV7-9	TRBJ2-7	few	CATRRPSSYEQYF	TGTGCCACCCGCCGGCCTTCCTCCTACGAGCAGTACTTC
TRBD1	TRBV18	TRBJ2-7	once	CASSPGTGQYEQYF	TGTGCCAGCTCACCCGGGACAGGGCAATACGAGCAGTACTTC
.	TRBV11-3	TRBJ2-4	few	CASSLGQGKNIQYF	TGTGCCAGCAGCTTAGGGCAGGGTAAAAACATTCAGTACTTC
TRBD1	TRBV12-3/TRBV12-4	TRBJ2-5	many	CASSLGSGQGPGETQYF	TGTGCCAGCAGTTTGGGAAGTGGACAGGGGCCGGGGGAGACCCAGTACTTC
TRBD1	TRBV7-2	TRBJ1-4	.	CASSRGGAPTEKLFF	TGTGCCAGCAGCCGAGGGGGCGCGCCCACTGAAAAACTGTTTTTT
.	TRBV5-1	TRBJ1-4	few	CASSFSTGKEKLFF	TGCGCCAGCAGCTTTTCGACAGGAAAAGAAAAACTGTTTTTT
.	TRBV11-2	TRBJ2-1	.	CASSLVIYSYNEQFF	TGTGCCAGCAGCTTAGTTATATATTCCTACAATGAGCAGTTCTTC
TRBD2	TRBV20-1	TRBJ2-7	.	CSARALAGVYEQYF	TGCAGTGCTAGAGCCCTAGCGGGAGTGTACGAGCAGTACTTC
.	TRBV9	TRBJ2-3	.	CASTRERTDTQYF	TGTGCCAGCACCCGGGAACGCACAGATACGCAGTATTTT
.	TRBV7-6	TRBJ1-6	.	CASSKTPGGSNSPLNF	TGTGCCAGCAGCAAGACCCCCGGAGGGTCCAATTCACCCCTCAACTTT
TRBD2	TRBV3-1	TRBJ2-1	.	CASSPGGYIYNEQFF	TGTGCCAGCAGCCCCGGGGGGTACATCTACAATGAGCAGTTCTTC
TRBD1	TRBV12-3/TRBV12-4	TRBJ1-5	few	CASSLGWGQGAWGNQPQHF	TGTGCCAGCAGTTTAGGGTGGGGACAGGGGGCTTGGGGCAATCAGCCCCAGCATTTT
TRBD2	TRBV12-3/TRBV12-4	TRBJ2-1	.	CASSSLSGRLNNEQFF	TGTGCCAGCAGTTCATTGAGCGGGAGACTCAACAATGAGCAGTTCTTC